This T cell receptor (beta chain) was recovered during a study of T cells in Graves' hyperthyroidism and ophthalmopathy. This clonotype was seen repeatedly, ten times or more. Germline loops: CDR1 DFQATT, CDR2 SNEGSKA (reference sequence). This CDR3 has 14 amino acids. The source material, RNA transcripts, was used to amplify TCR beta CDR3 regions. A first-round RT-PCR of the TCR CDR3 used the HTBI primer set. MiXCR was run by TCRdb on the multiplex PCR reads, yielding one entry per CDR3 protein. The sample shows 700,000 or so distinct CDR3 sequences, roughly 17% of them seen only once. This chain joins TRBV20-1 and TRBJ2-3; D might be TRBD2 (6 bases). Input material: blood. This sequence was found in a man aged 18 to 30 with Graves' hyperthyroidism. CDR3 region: CSLSGSGDRDTQYF. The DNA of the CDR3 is TGCAGCCTGTCAGGTTCGGGAGACAGAGATACGCAGTATTTT.